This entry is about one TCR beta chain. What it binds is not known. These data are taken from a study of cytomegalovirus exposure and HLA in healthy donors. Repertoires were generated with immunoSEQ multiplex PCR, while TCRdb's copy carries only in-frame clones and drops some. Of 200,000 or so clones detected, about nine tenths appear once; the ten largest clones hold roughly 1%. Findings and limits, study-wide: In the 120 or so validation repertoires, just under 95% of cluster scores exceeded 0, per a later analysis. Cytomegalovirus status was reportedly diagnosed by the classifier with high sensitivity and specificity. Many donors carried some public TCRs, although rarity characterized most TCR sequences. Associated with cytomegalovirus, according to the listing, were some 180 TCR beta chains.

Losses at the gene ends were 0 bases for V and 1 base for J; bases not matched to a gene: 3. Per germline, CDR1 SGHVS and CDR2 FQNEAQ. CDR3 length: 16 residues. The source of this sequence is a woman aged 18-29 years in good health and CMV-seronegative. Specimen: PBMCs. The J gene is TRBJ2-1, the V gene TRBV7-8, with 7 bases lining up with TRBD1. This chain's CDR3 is CASSLAPGQSYNEQFF. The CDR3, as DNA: TGTGCCAGCAGCTTAGCCCCGGGACAGTCCTACAATGAGCAGTTCTTC.